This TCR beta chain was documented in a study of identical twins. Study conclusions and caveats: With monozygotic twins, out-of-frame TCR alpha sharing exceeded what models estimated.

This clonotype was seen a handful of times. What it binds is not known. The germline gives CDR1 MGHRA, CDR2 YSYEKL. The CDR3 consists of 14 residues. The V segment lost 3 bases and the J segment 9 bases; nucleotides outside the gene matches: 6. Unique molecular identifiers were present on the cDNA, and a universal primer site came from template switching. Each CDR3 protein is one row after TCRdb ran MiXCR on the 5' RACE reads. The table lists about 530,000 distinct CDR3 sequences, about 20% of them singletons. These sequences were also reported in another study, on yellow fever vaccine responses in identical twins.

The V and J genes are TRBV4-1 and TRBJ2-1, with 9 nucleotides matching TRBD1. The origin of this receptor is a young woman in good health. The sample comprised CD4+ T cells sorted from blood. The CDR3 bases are TGCGCCAGCAGCCATGGACAGGGGAGGGTTGAGCAGTTCTTC. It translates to CASSHGQGRVEQFF.